The present T cell receptor beta chain was sequenced within a study of vaccination effects on CD4 cells after COVID-19. Sequencing was performed with immunoSEQ multiplex PCR; in TCRdb, only in-frame clones are kept and a portion is missing. Of 50,000 or so clones in the sample, 75% to 90% are singletons; the top ten hold 2.4%. With respect to this clone: Its antigen is unknown.

CDR1 and CDR2 (germline): SGDLS, YYNGEE. Trimming took off 0 bases at V and 2 bases at J, with 9 bases between the two ends. This CDR3 is built from 15 residues. With the ViraFEST assay, the study expanded antigen-specific CD4+ T cells using viral peptide pools, then sequenced them. Once cultured for approximately ten days, the cells underwent separation to obtain CD4+ T cells. It was on days 3 and 7 that half the medium was replaced with IL-2 medium. J is TRBJ1-3 and V is TRBV9; D is unresolved. This material consisted of CD4+ T cells from PBMCs cultured with HCoV-229E spike peptides, taken before COVID-19 vaccination. The receptor comes from a human donor who received a COVID-19 vaccine. The chain's CDR3 is CASSVGAGTGNTIYF. The CDR3 nucleotides read TGTGCCAGCAGCGTAGGAGCCGGTACTGGAAACACCATATATTTT.